These 30 T cell receptor beta chains share one sample of origin, sequenced in a study of cytomegalovirus exposure and HLA in healthy donors (dated by TCRdb to 2016 to 2017). Library preparation was by the immunoSEQ multiplex PCR assay. For the multiplex PCR, a mixture combining 60 forward primers for TCR Vbeta segments and 13 reverse primers for TCR Jbeta segments was used. TCRdb's version of the immuneACCESS table is confined to in-frame rearrangements and falls short of the full clone set. An unresolved V gene accounts for under half of the shortfall where checked; the remainder is of unknown origin. In this sample the table shows under 90,000 clones, about 71% of which occur a single time. 7.2% of the sample rests with the top ten. Sequencing used PBMCs. These receptors all come from a woman in her forties in good health and CMV-seronegative.

V and J are TRBV4-1 and TRBJ1-6, with 10 bases matching TRBD1. Germline CDR1 is MGHRA and CDR2 is YSYEKL. The CDR3 is 15 amino acids. J was trimmed by 9 bases and V by 4 bases; bases with no gene match: 6. The DNA of the CDR3 is TGCGCCAGCAGCCGTCAGACAGGGGGCGGTTCACCCCTCCACTTT. Its translation: CASSRQTGGGSPLHF.

This clone was counted a few times. V gene TRBV30 combines with J gene TRBJ1-5; 7 bases agree with TRBD1. The CDR3 totals 15 residues. Trimming removed 2 bases from V and 3 bases from J; junction bases left unmatched: 7. Germline V lookup: CDR1 GTSNPN, CDR2 SVGIG (reference sequence). CDR3 in DNA: TGTGCCTGGAGTACCGGGACAGCCAACAATCAGCCCCAGCATTTT. This sequence encodes CAWSTGTANNQPQHF.

The chain couples TRBV5-1 to TRBJ2-3; 13 positions match TRBD2. Looked up from germline, CDR1 is SGHRS and CDR2 is YFSETQ. The CDR3 consists of 16 residues. Trimming at V came to 5 bases and at J to 2 bases, leaving 5 bases not matched to a gene. The CDR3, as DNA: TGCGCCAGCAGACAGACTAGCGGGGGGTACACAGATACGCAGTATTTT. It encodes CASRQTSGGYTDTQYF.

The chain carries TRBV2 and TRBJ2-2; TRBD2 agrees at 10 bases. Germline assignment: CDR1 SNHLY and CDR2 FYNNEI. With 8 bases clipped from V and 6 bases from J, the junction kept 9 bases outside the gene matches. The CDR3 runs 15 residues. The CDR3 DNA is TGTGCCAGCCATAGCGGGAGGTGGGACGCCGGGGAGCTGTTTTTT. It translates to CASHSGRWDAGELFF.

The chain combines TRBV15 with TRBJ2-6; D possibly corresponds to TRBD2 (7 bases). Germline loops: CDR1 LNHNV, CDR2 YYDKDF (reference sequence). Trimming removed 5 bases from V and 0 bases from J, with 17 bases in between. The CDR3 extends over 18 amino acids. The CDR3 loop is CATSPSGGDSSGANVLTF. The CDR3 nucleotides read TGTGCCACCAGCCCGTCGGGGGGCGATAGCTCTGGGGCCAACGTCCTGACTTTC.

The rearrangement joins TRBV28 to TRBJ1-2; D unresolved. The CDR3 is made up of 16 amino acids. Between the trimmed V and J ends, which lost 3 bases and 6 bases, there was a span of 20 bases. Germline V CDR1 and CDR2: MDHEN, SYDVKM. CDR3 in DNA: TGTGCCAGCAGTTTTCGTCCCGGAGGCCACCCGGATGGCTACACCTTC. Translation gives CASSFRPGGHPDGYTF.

This chain uses TRBV19 with TRBJ1-1; a weak D match, TRBD1 (5 bases). This CDR3 spans 15 amino acids. Germline assignment: CDR1 LNHDA and CDR2 SQIVND (reference sequence). V shed 7 bases and J shed 0 bases, with 15 bases lying between them. This chain's CDR3 is CASTKWRGMNTEAFF. The DNA for the CDR3 is TGTGCCAGTACCAAATGGAGGGGCATGAACACTGAAGCTTTCTTT.

The CDR3 protein is CASSLPGQGGTGELFF. The CDR3 coding sequence is TGCGCCAGCAGCTTACCCGGACAGGGAGGCACCGGGGAGCTGTTTTTT. The genes are TRBV5-1 and TRBJ2-2, with 8 bases fitting TRBD1. This CDR3 is 16 amino acids long. Per germline, CDR1 SGHRS and CDR2 YFSETQ. The V and J ends lost 2 bases and 4 bases, in that order; junction bases with no gene match: 7.

This clone showed up just a few times. V and J are TRBV9 and TRBJ1-3; TRBD1 aligns across 7 bases. Losses at the gene ends were 0 bases for V and 0 bases for J; bases not matched to a gene: 9. CDR1 SGDLS and CDR2 YYNGEE come from the germline V gene. The CDR3 has 18 amino acids. The CDR3, as DNA: TGTGCCAGCAGCGTAGACCCTCCGGGACAGTCCTCTGGAAACACCATATATTTT. It translates to CASSVDPPGQSSGNTIYF.

The chain is built from TRBV7-2 and TRBJ2-7; 10 bases line up with TRBD2. V lost 4 bases and J lost 4; bases outside the gene matches: 7. The CDR3 consists of 15 residues. CDR1 is SGHTA, CDR2 FQGNSA, per germline. The DNA for the CDR3 is TGTGCCAGCAGCTACCTAGCGGGAGTAGTTTACGAGCAGTACTTC. Protein sequence: CASSYLAGVVYEQYF. Full variable domain (missing parts from reference TRBV7-2 and TRBJ2-7): GAGVSQSPSNKVTEKGKDVELRCDPISGHTALYWYRQSLGQGLEFLIYFQGNSAPDKSGLPSDRFSAERTGGSVSTLTIQRTQQEDSAVYLCASSYLAGVVYEQYFGPGTRLTVT.

The gene calls are TRBV28 and TRBJ1-2, with 7 bases matching TRBD1. CDR3 length: 14 amino acids. The V segment lost 7 bases and the J segment 2 bases; nucleotides outside the gene matches: 7. Looked up from germline, CDR1 is MDHEN and CDR2 is SYDVKM. The CDR3 here is CASNRQGGNYGYTF. The CDR3 DNA reads TGTGCCAGCAACCGACAGGGTGGAAACTATGGCTACACCTTC.

This chain connects TRBV18 to TRBJ1-1; D possibly corresponds to TRBD1 (6 bases). CDR3 length: 16 residues. The V gene lost 4 bases and the J gene lost 0 bases, with 15 bases spanning the gap. Per the germline V gene, CDR1 is KGHSH and CDR2 is LQKENI. CDR3 sequence reads: CASSLTGPLMNTEAFF. The DNA of the CDR3 is TGTGCCAGCTCACTCACAGGGCCCTTGATGAACACTGAAGCTTTCTTT.

The rearrangement links TRBV7-8 to TRBJ2-7, with D possibly being TRBD1 (5 bases). From germline, CDR1 is SGHVS and CDR2 FQNEAQ. CDR3 length: 14 amino acids. Trimming shortened V by 5 bases and J by 0 bases, and 11 bases separated the two germline ends. The CDR3 loop is CASSRDSRSYEQYF. The CDR3 nucleotides read TGTGCCAGCAGCAGAGACAGCCGCTCCTACGAGCAGTACTTC.

V is TRBV28 and J is TRBJ1-4; tentatively, D is TRBD1 (6 bases). This CDR3 spans 14 amino acids. Germline lookup yields CDR1 MDHEN and CDR2 SYDVKM. Trimming cost V 2 bases and J 8 bases, with 12 bases left between them. CDR3 sequence (DNA): TGTGCCAGCAGTTTAAAACAGGGAAGAGAAAAACTGTTTTTT. Translation gives CASSLKQGREKLFF.

The chain recombines TRBV18 with TRBJ2-7, with TRBD2 as a possible D gene (5 bases). CDR3 length equals 13 residues. From germline, CDR1 is KGHSH and CDR2 LQKENI. V was pared by 0 bases and J by 6 bases, with 9 bases between. The CDR3 spells CASSPPEGSEQYF. The CDR3 nucleotides read TGTGCCAGCTCACCACCGGAAGGGAGCGAGCAGTACTTC.

V and J are TRBV9 and TRBJ2-5; 16 nucleotides agree with TRBD2. The CDR3 spans 16 residues. Per germline, CDR1 SGDLS and CDR2 YYNGEE. Trimming cost V 4 bases and J 5 bases; bases outside gene matches: 5. CDR3 region: CASSTGTSGRAETQYF. Written as DNA, the CDR3 is TGTGCCAGCAGCACGGGGACTAGCGGGAGGGCGGAGACCCAGTACTTC.

This sequence joins TRBV29-1 and TRBJ2-1; 10 bases match TRBD1. This CDR3 spans 12 amino acids. J lost 10 bases, V lost 6 bases, and 6 bases had no gene match. Germline CDR1 SQVTM, CDR2 ANQGSEA. CDR3 nucleotide sequence: TGCAGCGTGGCCAGACAGGGGGCGGAGCAGTTCTTC. This encodes CSVARQGAEQFF.

The rearrangement links TRBV2 to TRBJ2-7; perhaps TRBD2 as D (5 bases). The germline V and J ends were trimmed by 1 base and 0 bases, with 13 bases remaining between them. Germline V gene lookup returns CDR1 SNHLY and CDR2 FYNNEI. The CDR3 extends over 16 amino acids. The CDR3 reads CASSEGRRGSSYEQYF. The CDR3, as DNA: TGTGCCAGCAGTGAAGGGCGGAGAGGGAGCTCCTACGAGCAGTACTTC.

The chain is built from TRBV9 and TRBJ1-1, with D hard to call. The germline V gene encodes CDR1 SGDLS and CDR2 YYNGEE. Between the trimmed V and J ends, which lost 3 bases and 1 base, there was a span of 13 bases. This CDR3 contains 15 residues. In DNA, the CDR3 is TGTGCCAGCAGCGCCTCCGTAAGGAGGAACACTGAAGCTTTCTTT. Translating it yields CASSASVRRNTEAFF.

This chain joins TRBV18 and TRBJ2-7; 7 bases agree with TRBD2. CDR1 is KGHSH and CDR2 is LQKENI in the germline V gene. Trimming removed 4 bases from V and 2 bases from J; junction bases left unmatched: 5. The CDR3 contains 14 residues. The CDR3 region is CASSREGGTYEQYF. As DNA, the CDR3 is TGTGCCAGCTCACGGGAGGGCGGGACCTACGAGCAGTACTTC.

This sequence joins TRBV5-6 and TRBJ2-3; 7 bases align to TRBD2. The CDR3 has 16 amino acids. Trimming removed 4 bases from V and 3 bases from J; junction bases left unmatched: 11. Germline V gene sequence: CDR1 SGHDT, CDR2 YYEEEE. The CDR3 sequence is CASSPSGLVLTDTQYF. CDR3 nucleotide sequence: TGTGCCAGCAGCCCTAGCGGACTAGTGTTAACAGATACGCAGTATTTT.

The chain joins TRBV2 to TRBJ2-5, with 7 bases lining up with TRBD1. Germline loops: CDR1 SNHLY, CDR2 FYNNEI. V trimming: 11 bases; J trimming: 4 bases; junction bases outside the gene matches: 13. The CDR3 extends over 14 amino acids. This CDR3 is CASMGDSGGETQYF. DNA for the CDR3: TGTGCCTCCATGGGGGACAGTGGTGGAGAGACCCAGTACTTC.

This chain links TRBV5-1 with TRBJ2-1, with TRBD2 as a possible D gene (6 bases). The CDR3 loop spans 14 amino acids. The germline V gene has CDR1 SGHRS and CDR2 YFSETQ. The ends were cut back, 0 bases at V and 5 bases at J, with 9 bases in the middle. This CDR3 is CASSLGGGDNEQFF. The CDR3 coding sequence is TGCGCCAGCAGCTTGGGAGGAGGGGACAATGAGCAGTTCTTC.

This clone was detected only once. The V call is TRBV2, the J call TRBJ1-2; 12 nucleotides match TRBD1. Germline V lookup: CDR1 SNHLY, CDR2 FYNNEI. V shed 6 bases, J shed 7 bases, and the junction held 3 bases outside the gene matches. There are 13 residues in the CDR3. The CDR3 is CASRGQGAAGYTF. The CDR3 DNA is TGTGCCAGCAGGGGACAGGGGGCGGCTGGCTACACCTTC.

V and J are TRBV30 and TRBJ1-1; TRBD1 matches 8 bases. Losses at the gene ends were 3 bases for V and 6 bases for J; bases not matched to a gene: 6. The CDR3 loop spans 13 amino acids. Looked up from germline, CDR1 is GTSNPN and CDR2 is SVGIG (reference sequence). The CDR3 loop reads CAWSGTGGAEAFF. In nucleotides, the CDR3 is TGTGCCTGGAGCGGGACAGGAGGCGCTGAAGCTTTCTTT.

This clone was seen only once. The rearrangement joins TRBV28 to TRBJ2-3; 10 nucleotides match TRBD1. CDR3 length equals 16 residues. The germline V gene has CDR1 MDHEN and CDR2 SYDVKM. Trimming cost V 3 bases and J 1 base; bases outside gene matches: 4. CDR3 amino acids: CASSFQTGGRTDTQYF. CDR3 in DNA: TGTGCCAGCAGTTTCCAGACAGGGGGCCGCACAGATACGCAGTATTTT.

The chain links TRBV9 to TRBJ1-6, with 11 bases that match TRBD1. Losses at the gene ends were 5 bases for V and 7 bases for J; bases not matched to a gene: 5. This CDR3 has 15 residues. CDR1 is SGDLS and CDR2 is YYNGEE in the germline V gene. CDR3 sequence reads: CASREGQGGNSPLHF. CDR3 DNA: TGTGCCAGCAGAGAGGGACAGGGGGGGAATTCACCCCTCCACTTT. Supplemented by reference TRBV9 and TRBJ1-6, the full variable domain reads DSGVTQTPKHLITATGQRVTLRCSPRSGDLSVYWYQQSLDQGLQFLIQYYNGEERAKGNILERFSAQQFPDLHSELNLSSLELGDSALYFCASREGQGGNSPLHFGNGTRLTVT.

This clone appeared a few times. This chain joins TRBV4-1 and TRBJ1-1, with unresolved D. With 1 base removed from V and 1 base from J, the gap between germline ends came to 7 bases. Per the germline V gene, CDR1 is MGHRA and CDR2 is YSYEKL. CDR3 length: 14 amino acids. CDR3 region: CASSQGQRNTEAFF. In DNA, the CDR3 is TGCGCCAGCAGCCAAGGACAAAGGAACACTGAAGCTTTCTTT.

The chain joins TRBV5-6 to TRBJ2-3; TRBD2 is a possible D gene (5 bases). Germline CDR1 is SGHDT and CDR2 is YYEEEE. This CDR3 comprises 14 residues. Trimming cost V 0 bases and J 5 bases, with 10 bases left between them. The CDR3 spells CASSLAGGRDTQYF. The CDR3 DNA follows: TGTGCCAGCAGCTTGGCTGGTGGGAGAGATACGCAGTATTTT.

The chain uses TRBV4-1 and TRBJ2-6, with D possibly TRBD1 on 5 matching bases. The CDR3 spans 16 residues. The germline gives CDR1 MGHRA, CDR2 YSYEKL. V lost 0 bases to trimming and J lost 0 bases, with 6 bases between them. Here the CDR3 DNA reads TGCGCCAGCAGCCAAGACGACAGCTCTGGGGCCAACGTCCTGACTTTC. Translated, it gives CASSQDDSSGANVLTF.